The rows below give T cell receptor beta chains drawn from one sample of a study of human T cells and chemical hapten exposure. From the RACE reads, TCRdb called clonotypes with MiXCR, one entry per CDR3 protein. The data contain about 13,000 distinct CDR3 sequences, 15% to 20% of them seen just once; the ten biggest clones take up approximately 7.1%. This sample comprised whole blood, obtained in connection with sensitization to the hapten diphenylcyclopropenone (DPC). The receptors were sampled from a woman aged 30 to 39 with alopecia areata. Some clones in this sample may be carry-over from other donors' samples. Each CDR3 is given with its conserved first and last residue. Each record gives: V gene, clone size, J gene, D gene, CDR3 DNA, CDR3 protein. The D gene is left open where the match is weak. Some rows have no size entry. The others give once, few or many, or a class for an expanded clone.

TRBV18	NA	TRBJ2-7	NA	TGTGCCAGCTCACCCAGGGGCCAACACTCCTACGAGCAGTACTTC	CASSPRGQHSYEQYF
TRBV10-3	NA	TRBJ2-1	NA	TGTGCCATCAGTGAGTCGTTCGGGAGTTCCTACAATGAGCAGTTCTTC	CAISESFGSSYNEQFF
TRBV15	many	TRBJ2-3	NA	TGTGCCACCAGCAGAGATAACCCGCGGGAAGATACGCAGTATTTT	CATSRDNPREDTQYF
TRBV7-9	medium-sized	TRBJ1-1	TRBD1	TGTGCCAGCAGCTTAGCGACAGGGGGTACTGAAGCTTTCTTT	CASSLATGGTEAFF
TRBV3-1	many	TRBJ1-5	TRBD1	TGTGCCAGCAGCCAAGTCTCGGACAGGGGAGTGGCTCAGCCCCAGCATTTT	CASSQVSDRGVAQPQHF
TRBV12-3/TRBV12-4	medium-sized	TRBJ2-1	TRBD2	TGTGCCAGCAGTTCGCCACCAACGACTAGCGGACTCTACAATGAGCAGTTCTTC	CASSSPPTTSGLYNEQFF
TRBV5-1	medium-sized	TRBJ2-3	NA	TGCGCCAGCAGTATTCCAGGAACAGATACGCAGTATTTT	CASSIPGTDTQYF
TRBV2	many	TRBJ2-2	NA	TGTGCCAGCAGTGATTCCAGGGCCGGGGAGCTGTTTTTT	CASSDSRAGELFF
TRBV9	NA	TRBJ2-5	TRBD1	TGTGCCAGCAGCGTAACCGGCACAGGGGGAGAAGAGACCCAGTACTTC	CASSVTGTGGEETQYF
TRBV10-3	many	TRBJ2-2	NA	TGTGCCAGCCGGGTCAGGCTAAGCTTCAACACCGGGGAGCTGTTTTTT	CASRVRLSFNTGELFF
TRBV20-1	medium-sized	TRBJ1-6	TRBD1	TGCAGTGCTGGGGGACAGGGGCGACCCCTCCACTTT	CSAGGQGRPLHF
TRBV20-1	medium-sized	TRBJ1-6	TRBD1	TGCAGTGCTGGGACAGGGGATTATAATTCACCCCTCCACTTT	CSAGTGDYNSPLHF
TRBV12-3/TRBV12-4	many	TRBJ2-2	NA	TGTGCCAGCAGTTTTGGGCCCCCGGGGGCTACGGGGGAGCTGTTTTTT	CASSFGPPGATGELFF
TRBV18	many	TRBJ1-1	NA	TGTGCCAGCTCACCACGGGGAGGACAGAGTACTGAAGCTTTCTTT	CASSPRGGQSTEAFF
TRBV6-5	medium-sized	TRBJ1-3	NA	TGTGCCACTAGAGACAGGTTCTCTGGAAACACCATATATTTT	CATRDRFSGNTIYF
TRBV25-1	medium-sized	TRBJ2-3	NA	TGTGCCAGCCGCCGGGGCACAGATACGCAGTATTTT	CASRRGTDTQYF
TRBV29-1	many	TRBJ2-2	NA	TGCAGCGGTTGCATCGGGGCTGGGACAACTAATACGGGGGAGCTGTTTTTT	CSGCIGAGTTNTGELFF
TRBV7-2	once	TRBJ2-5	NA	TGTGCCAGCAGCTTCAGTAGACAAGAGACCCAGTACTTC	CASSFSRQETQYF
TRBV10-3	many	TRBJ2-5	NA	TGTGCCATCAGTGCCGAACAGGGCGGGACCCAGTACTTC	CAISAEQGGTQYF
TRBV6-2/TRBV6-3	NA	TRBJ2-5	NA	TGTGCCAGCCGTACCCCTGCTAGGGTATTGGAGACCCAGTACTTC	CASRTPARVLETQYF
TRBV12-3/TRBV12-4	NA	TRBJ2-1	TRBD1	TGTGCCAGCAGTAAACCGGGACAGGCATCCTACAATGAGCAGTTCTTC	CASSKPGQASYNEQFF
TRBV7-2	few	TRBJ1-4	NA	TGTGCCAGCAGCTTATCCGGGACCGGTAATGAAAAACTGTTTTTT	CASSLSGTGNEKLFF
TRBV9	NA	TRBJ2-2	NA	TGTGCCAGCAGCGTAGGAGGGGATGCGACCGGGGAGCTGTTTTTT	CASSVGGDATGELFF
TRBV12-3/TRBV12-4	NA	TRBJ2-7	NA	TGTGCCAGCAGTTTAGAGGGGGAGGGGGAGTACTTC	CASSLEGEGEYF
TRBV5-1	many	TRBJ2-3	NA	TGCGCCAGCAGCTTGGGATCTAGCACAGATACGCAGTATTTT	CASSLGSSTDTQYF
TRBV11-2	few	TRBJ2-1	NA	TGTGCCAGCAGCTTAGATAATGAGCAGTTCTTC	CASSLDNEQFF
TRBV20-1	many	TRBJ2-2	NA	TGCAGTGCTCTCGAGCGGGTGAACACCGGGGAGCTGTTTTTT	CSALERVNTGELFF
TRBV5-1	few	TRBJ1-2	NA	TGCGCCAGCAGCTTGGCCGGAACCCCCTCCGGCTACACCTTC	CASSLAGTPSGYTF
TRBV4-2	many	TRBJ2-1	NA	TGTGCCAGCAGCCAAGACCTTAAGGACGGTTACAATGAGCAGTTCTTC	CASSQDLKDGYNEQFF